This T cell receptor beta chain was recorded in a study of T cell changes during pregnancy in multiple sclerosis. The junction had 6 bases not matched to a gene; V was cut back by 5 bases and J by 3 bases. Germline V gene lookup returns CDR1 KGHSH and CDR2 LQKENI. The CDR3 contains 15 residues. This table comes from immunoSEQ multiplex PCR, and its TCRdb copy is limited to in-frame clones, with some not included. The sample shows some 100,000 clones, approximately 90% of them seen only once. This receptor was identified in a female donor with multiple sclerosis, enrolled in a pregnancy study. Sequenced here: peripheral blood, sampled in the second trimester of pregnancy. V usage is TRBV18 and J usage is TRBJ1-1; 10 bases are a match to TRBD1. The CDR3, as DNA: TGTGCCAGCTCATCGACAGGGGGCCTGGACACTGAAGCTTTCTTT. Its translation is CASSSTGGLDTEAFF.